Listed below are T cell receptor beta chains from one sample, sequenced in a study of glioma-infiltrating T cells. TCRdb called the multiplex PCR reads again in MiXCR, with one record for every CDR3 protein. The sample has over 15,000 distinct CDR3 sequences, 58% seen once. The sequencing input was glioma tissue, nonneoplastic brain tissue, or PBMCs (not recorded which). The receptors here all came from a human donor with low-grade glioma or glioblastoma, undergoing nonglioma brain surgery, or in good health (not recorded which). The CDR3 runs from the conserved cysteine through the conserved F or W. D genes are given only for firm matches. Clone size is stated in some rows and not others, as once, few, many or a class when expanded.

J gene,D gene,V gene,clone size,CDR3 DNA,CDR3 protein
TRBJ1-1,-,TRBV6-1,-,TGTGCCAGCAGTAAGCAATCGAACACTGAAGCTTTCTTT,CASSKQSNTEAFF
TRBJ2-3,-,TRBV7-2,-,TGTGCCAGCAGCTTGGGCGGTTTCACAGATACGCAGTATTTT,CASSLGGFTDTQYF
TRBJ2-1,-,TRBV13,-,TGTGCCAGCACCCCTGGACACAATGAGAAGTTCTTC,CASTPGHNEKFF
TRBJ2-3,TRBD2,TRBV6-8,-,TGTGCCAGCAGTTGGAGCGGGAGGGCCTTGTCAGATACGCAGTATTTT,CASSWSGRALSDTQYF
TRBJ2-5,-,TRBV12-3/TRBV12-4,-,TGTGCCAGCAGTCGTATAAGGACTATCGGAGAGACCCAGTACTTC,CASSRIRTIGETQYF
TRBJ2-3,TRBD2,TRBV27,medium-sized,TGTGCCAGCAGCCTTCTAGCGGGGGGGACAGATACGCAGTATTTT,CASSLLAGGTDTQYF
TRBJ2-4,-,TRBV30,-,TGTGCCTGGAGCTATAACGGTAAAAACATTCAGTACTTC,CAWSYNGKNIQYF
TRBJ2-5,TRBD2,TRBV6-2/TRBV6-3,-,TGTGCCCGCAGTTATAGCGGGAGGGCCCCACAAGAGACCCAGTACTTC,CARSYSGRAPQETQYF
TRBJ2-1,-,TRBV6-5,few,TGTGCCAGCAGTGGGGACGGATTCAATGAGCAGTTCTTC,CASSGDGFNEQFF
TRBJ1-6,-,TRBV7-9,once,TGTGCCAGCAGCTTAAAGGATAATTCACCCCTCCACTTT,CASSLKDNSPLHF
TRBJ1-2,-,TRBV25-1,few,TGTGCCAGCAGTGTCGGGTTTGGCTACACCTTC,CASSVGFGYTF
TRBJ1-1,-,TRBV20-1,once,TGCAGTGCGATACAGCCAATGAACACTGAAGCTTTCTTT,CSAIQPMNTEAFF
TRBJ2-1,-,TRBV6-6,-,TGTGCCAGCAGTTTTGGCCGCAATGAGCAGTTCTTC,CASSFGRNEQFF
TRBJ1-5,-,TRBV27,few,TGTGCCAGCAGTTCCCCCAATCAGCCCCAGCATTTT,CASSSPNQPQHF
TRBJ1-2,-,TRBV6-2/TRBV6-3,-,TGTGCCAGCAGTTCAGAGACACGGCGATACTATGGCTACACCTTC,CASSSETRRYYGYTF
TRBJ2-1,TRBD1,TRBV6-1,once,TGTGCCAGCAGTGATTGGGACAGGTCCTACAATGAGCAGTTCTTC,CASSDWDRSYNEQFF
TRBJ2-3,TRBD2,TRBV14,once,TGTGCCAGCAGCGGTCTGAGCGGGGTCACAGATACGCAGTATTTT,CASSGLSGVTDTQYF
TRBJ2-7,-,TRBV6-6,-,TGTGCCAGCAGTTACAGGGGACGGTACTCCTACGAGCAGTACTTC,CASSYRGRYSYEQYF
TRBJ1-1,-,TRBV20-1,few,TGCAGTCGACAGCCTCCGCCTGAAGCTTTCTTT,CSRQPPPEAFF
TRBJ2-1,TRBD1,TRBV6-1,-,TGTGCCAGCACAGGCAGGGGGCTCAATGAGCAGTTCTTC,CASTGRGLNEQFF
TRBJ1-2,-,TRBV19,few,TGTGCCAGTAGCGGCTGGGACCAACAGGGTTGGTCGTCCTATGGCTACACCTTC,CASSGWDQQGWSSYGYTF
TRBJ1-5,TRBD1,TRBV6-1,few,TGTGCCAGCAGCCGCCCACCGGGGACAGGCCAAGATCAGCCCCAGCATTTT,CASSRPPGTGQDQPQHF
TRBJ1-5,-,TRBV20-1,few,TGCAGTACCAAGAGAGGGGATCAGCCCCAGCATTTT,CSTKRGDQPQHF
TRBJ1-6,-,TRBV20-1,medium-sized,TGCAGTGCTCGGGAAACAGGGACTTCACCCCTCCACTTT,CSARETGTSPLHF
TRBJ1-2,-,TRBV19,-,TGTGCCAGTAGTTCACAGAACTATGGCTACACCTTC,CASSSQNYGYTF
TRBJ1-1,TRBD1,TRBV7-2,-,TGTGCCAGCAGATGGGACAGGGCACAGAACACTGAAGCTTTCTTT,CASRWDRAQNTEAFF
TRBJ2-5,TRBD1,TRBV9,-,TGTGCCAGCAGCGTTTCGACAGGGCTGAAGACCCAGTACTTC,CASSVSTGLKTQYF
TRBJ1-2,TRBD1,TRBV19,-,TGTGCCAGTAGTATCCAGGCAGGGGGCCGGTATGGCTACACCTTC,CASSIQAGGRYGYTF
TRBJ1-4,-,TRBV27,-,TGTGCCAGCAGACGGGGGGCAGGGTCTAATGAAAAACTGTTTTTT,CASRRGAGSNEKLFF
TRBJ1-6,-,TRBV19,many,TGTGCCAGTAAGAGGGGGGACTCCTATAATTCACCCCTCCACTTT,CASKRGDSYNSPLHF
TRBJ2-7,TRBD1,TRBV5-1,-,TGCGCCAGCAGATCCGGGACAGCGTACGAGCAGTACTTC,CASRSGTAYEQYF
TRBJ1-1,-,TRBV28,-,TGTGCCAGCAGTTTAGCCGGGGCGCATACTGAAGCTTTCTTT,CASSLAGAHTEAFF
TRBJ1-1,-,TRBV20-1,-,TGCAGTGCAAAAAGGGGCTCTGAAGCTTTCTTT,CSAKRGSEAFF
TRBJ1-1,-,TRBV28,-,TGTGCCAGCAGGGTGAGGGAGCTCGGGACCACTGAAGCTTTCTTT,CASRVRELGTTEAFF
TRBJ2-7,-,TRBV20-1,-,TGCAGTGCTAGAGACGAGGGCCTCCACGAGCAGTACTTC,CSARDEGLHEQYF
TRBJ2-1,TRBD2,TRBV25-1,-,TGTGCCAGCAGTGATTTTAGCGGGGGACCTTACAATGAGCAGTTCTTC,CASSDFSGGPYNEQFF